Following are 17 T cell receptor beta chains from one sample sequenced in a study of blood T cells in healthy people across ages (dated by TCRdb to about 2015). Preparation of the library involved 5' RACE. Sequencing took place on an Illumina HiSeq 2500. A second PCR of about 6 to 11 cycles was run with a J-beta primer mix and a sample-barcoded 5' primer. The public reads were reprocessed in TCRdb via fastp at Q25 and MiXCR, keeping in-frame beta chains. Rows are unified per CDR3 protein, each entry keeping the most common DNA and genes. For this sample the table gives roughly 1.4 million distinct CDR3 sequences, of which approximately 59% were detected only once. Clones ranked in the top ten supply 6.7% of the sample. The sequencing sample was made of blood. The source of these receptors is a man between 18 and 29 years old in good health.

V usage is TRBV5-6 and J usage is TRBJ2-1; 14 nucleotides agree with TRBD2. The V and J ends lost 3 bases and 8 bases, in that order; junction bases with no gene match: 7. This CDR3 is built from 16 residues. Germline V lookup: CDR1 SGHDT, CDR2 YYEEEE. DNA for the CDR3: TGTGCCAGCAGCTCAGGGACTAGCGGGAGTGGGGATGAGCAGTTCTTC. The encoded protein is CASSSGTSGSGDEQFF.

The rearrangement joins TRBV10-1 to TRBJ2-2; a possible D gene is TRBD2 (5 bases). The V gene's germline CDR1 is WNHNN and CDR2 SYGVQD (reference sequence). The CDR3 runs to 14 residues. Trimming took 5 bases from V and 7 from J, leaving 14 bases between them. The CDR3: CASSYAGAGGELFF. DNA for the CDR3: TGCGCCAGCAGTTATGCGGGCGCAGGCGGGGAGCTGTTTTTT.

This clonotype was counted between two and nine times. The rearrangement uses TRBV5-1 and TRBJ1-4; tentatively, D is TRBD1 (6 bases). CDR3 length equals 14 residues. With 1 base removed from V and 7 bases from J, the gap between germline ends came to 11 bases. Germline V gene sequence: CDR1 SGHRS, CDR2 YFSETQ. CDR3 DNA: TGCGCCAGCAGCTTGTCCAGGGACACTGAAAAACTGTTTTTT. It translates to CASSLSRDTEKLFF.

In its sample, this clonotype was seen a few times. V and J are TRBV3-1 and TRBJ2-1; D is unclear. Germline CDR1 reads LGHDT; CDR2 reads YNNKEL (reference sequence). Trimming stripped 1 base from V and 8 bases from J, with 6 bases between. The CDR3 consists of 12 residues. The CDR3 DNA follows: TGTGCCAGCAGCCAAGGAATCTATGAGCAGTTCTTC. This gives the protein CASSQGIYEQFF.

This chain links TRBV6-1 with TRBJ2-5; D remains unclear. The end of the DNA is better explained by TRBJ2-7, so the J call may be wrong. The CDR3 runs 12 residues. The germline V gene encodes CDR1 MNHNS and CDR2 SASEGT. Written as DNA, the CDR3 is TGTGCCAGCAGCGATACAGAATACGAGCAGTACTTC. Its translation: CASSDTEYEQYF.

The CDR3 loop is CSVEQGGNQPQHF. The CDR3 nucleotides read TGCAGCGTTGAACAGGGAGGCAATCAGCCCCAGCATTTT. This chain links TRBV29-1 with TRBJ1-5, with a tentative D call TRBD1 (5 bases). Germline-derived CDR1 and CDR2 are SQVTM and ANQGSEA. The CDR3 has 13 residues. The ends were cut back, 2 bases at V and 2 bases at J, with 7 bases in the middle.

This clonotype was observed a handful of times. The chain has TRBV20-1 and TRBJ2-7; the D gene is possibly TRBD2 (7 bases). In germline, CDR1 is DFQATT, CDR2 SNEGSKA (reference sequence). Trimming stripped 3 bases from V and 1 base from J, with 10 bases between. The CDR3 sequence is 13 residues long. CDR3 residues: CSASGGASYEQYF. DNA for the CDR3: TGCAGTGCTAGTGGGGGGGCGTCCTACGAGCAGTACTTC.

This clonotype was seen many times. V is TRBV4-3 and J is TRBJ2-2, with D possibly TRBD2 on 6 matching bases. This CDR3 is 16 amino acids long. Trimming pared 0 bases from V and 3 bases from J, leaving 11 bases between. Looked up from germline, CDR1 is LGHNA and CDR2 is YSLEER. CDR3 protein: CASSQDFGGDTGELFF. In DNA, the CDR3 is TGCGCCAGCAGCCAAGACTTTGGAGGGGACACCGGGGAGCTGTTTTTT.

The chain uses TRBV9 and TRBJ1-2; D remains ambiguous. The CDR3 runs 15 residues. Trimming stripped 1 base from V and 8 bases from J, with 18 bases between. Per the germline V gene, CDR1 is SGDLS and CDR2 is YYNGEE. The CDR3 DNA reads as TGTGCCAGCAGCGTATTAACAGTGAGCCTTGGGGGCTACACCTTC. Its protein product is CASSVLTVSLGGYTF.

This clonotype came up a few times. The chain employs TRBV6-5 and TRBJ2-2; D gene unclear. The CDR3 consists of 13 residues. V dropped 6 bases and J dropped 1 base, with 6 bases sitting between them. From germline, CDR1 is MNHEY and CDR2 SVGAGI. The CDR3 region has the DNA TGTGCCAGCAGCTATATGAACACCGGGGAGCTGTTTTTT. Protein sequence: CASSYMNTGELFF.

This clonotype has only a few counts. The chain recombines TRBV20-1 with TRBJ2-1; TRBD2 matches at 11 bases. The V and J ends lost 5 bases and 3 bases, in that order; junction bases with no gene match: 6. The CDR3 consists of 15 residues. Germline values: CDR1 DFQATT, CDR2 SNEGSKA (reference sequence). The CDR3 region has the DNA TGCAGTGCTTTACCGGGACTAGCGGTCTACAATGAGCAGTTCTTC. The encoded protein is CSALPGLAVYNEQFF.

This chain links TRBV7-6 with TRBJ1-4; D remains ambiguous. CDR1 is SGHVS and CDR2 is FNYEAQ in the germline V gene. V was shortened by 1 base and J by 3 bases, with 9 bases between the two germline ends. The CDR3 runs to 15 residues. The CDR3 sequence: CASSLVLVSNEKLFF. CDR3 coding DNA: TGTGCCAGCAGCTTAGTTCTAGTCTCTAATGAAAAACTGTTTTTT.

The chain joins TRBV29-1 to TRBJ2-4, with 9 bases matching TRBD1. The germline V gene encodes CDR1 SQVTM and CDR2 ANQGSEA. The CDR3 is made up of 14 amino acids. With V trimmed by 6 bases and J by 12 bases, 15 bases remained unmatched. The CDR3, as DNA: TGCAGCGTAGCTAAAGGGACAGGGACTTACACTCAGTACTTC. Translating gives CSVAKGTGTYTQYF.

The count of this clonotype is one. The chain is built from TRBV19 and TRBJ2-1; unclear D gene. Per germline, CDR1 LNHDA and CDR2 SQIVND (reference sequence). The CDR3 consists of 13 residues. The V end was cut by 0 bases, the J end by 5 bases, with 5 bases between. CDR3 loop: CASSIELDNEQFF. Written as DNA, the CDR3 is TGTGCCAGTAGTATAGAACTTGACAATGAGCAGTTCTTC.

The chain is built from TRBV11-2 and TRBJ2-7, with D tentatively TRBD1 (5 bases). Per the germline V gene, CDR1 is SGHAT and CDR2 is FQNNGV. The CDR3 has 13 residues. Trimming took 5 bases from V and 7 from J, leaving 15 bases between them. CDR3 loop: CASSVKEGVEQYF. The DNA of the CDR3 is TGTGCCAGCAGCGTAAAGGAAGGGGTTGAGCAGTACTTC.

V usage is TRBV4-3 and J usage is TRBJ1-1; TRBD1 aligns across 8 bases. This CDR3 is 15 amino acids long. Germline trimming cut 2 bases from V and 8 bases from J; bases unmatched to any gene: 10. Germline lookup yields CDR1 LGHNA and CDR2 YSLEER. CDR3 in amino acids: CASSQRSGGAGEAFF. In DNA form, the CDR3 reads TGCGCCAGCAGCCAACGATCAGGGGGCGCCGGAGAAGCTTTCTTT.

The chain combines TRBV7-2 with TRBJ2-7, with D perhaps TRBD2 (5 bases). CDR3 length: 12 amino acids. Trimming took 8 bases from V and 1 from J, leaving 9 bases between them. Germline values: CDR1 SGHTA, CDR2 FQGNSA. The CDR3 nucleotides are TGTGCCAGCGCGAGGGCTTCCTACGAGCAGTACTTC. Encoded protein: CASARASYEQYF.